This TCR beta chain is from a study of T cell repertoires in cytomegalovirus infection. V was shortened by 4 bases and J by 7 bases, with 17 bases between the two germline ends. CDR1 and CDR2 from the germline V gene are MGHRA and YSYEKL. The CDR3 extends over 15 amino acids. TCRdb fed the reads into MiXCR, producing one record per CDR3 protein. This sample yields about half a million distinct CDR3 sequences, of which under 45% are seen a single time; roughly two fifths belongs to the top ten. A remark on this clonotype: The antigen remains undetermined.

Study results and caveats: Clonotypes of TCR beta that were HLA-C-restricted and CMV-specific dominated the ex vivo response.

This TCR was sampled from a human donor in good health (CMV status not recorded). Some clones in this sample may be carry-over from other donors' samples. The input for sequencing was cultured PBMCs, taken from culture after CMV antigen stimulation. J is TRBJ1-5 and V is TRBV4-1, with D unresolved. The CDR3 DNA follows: TGCGCCAGCAGCCCGTCAGACGGGCATGGCCAGCCCCAGCATTTT. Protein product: CASSPSDGHGQPQHF.